The clone carrying this T cell receptor beta chain is termed medium-sized. CDR3 length equals 16 residues. The V gene's germline CDR1 is MNHNY and CDR2 SVGAGI (reference sequence). V shed 3 bases and J shed 0 bases, with 9 bases lying between them. No patient had received any treatment before thyroid surgery. Via MiXCR, TCRdb re-called the PCR reads. The sample contains some 21,000 clones, 20% to 30% of which appear only once. The data belong to a study of metastatic and nonmetastatic thyroid tumors. About the study: It was across blood and tumor or nodule tissue from malignant and benign thyroid patients that repertoires were compared.

Sequencing was carried out using blood. The source of this sequence is a male donor with papillary thyroid cancer or a benign thyroid nodule (not recorded which). Some clones in this sample may be carry-over from other donors' samples. This chain uses TRBV6-6 with TRBJ2-6; D is perhaps TRBD1 (6 bases). The DNA of the CDR3 is TGTGCCAGCAGTTATACAGGGCGCTCTGGGGCCAACGTCCTGACTTTC. Its translation: CASSYTGRSGANVLTF.